This is a list of T cell receptor beta chains from one sample in a study of early T cells in non-severe SARS-CoV-2 infection. TCRdb called the 5' RACE reads again in MiXCR, with one record for every CDR3 protein. Found here are about 71,000 distinct CDR3 sequences, around 13% of them singletons; the top ten hold over 11%. Sample: whole blood. The receptor set was obtained from an adult who was a healthcare worker with PCR-confirmed SARS-CoV-2 infection or an uninfected control (not recorded which). The CDR3 runs from the conserved cysteine through the conserved F or W. D genes are given only for firm matches. Rows may omit the clone size; those that give it use once, few, many or a size class.

clone_size: few
cdr3_length: 13
d_call: NA
v_call: TRBV20-1
j_call: TRBJ1-2
cdr3_nt: TGCAGTGTTCCCAGGTTAGCTAACTATGGCTACACCTTC
cdr3_aa: CSVPRLANYGYTF

clone_size: few
cdr3_length: 14
d_call: NA
v_call: TRBV7-2
j_call: TRBJ1-2
cdr3_nt: TGTGCCAGCAGCTTATGGGCACCTAACTATGGCTACACCTTC
cdr3_aa: CASSLWAPNYGYTF

clone_size: few
cdr3_length: 13
d_call: TRBD2
v_call: TRBV2
j_call: TRBJ2-7
cdr3_nt: TGTGCCAGCAGTTTGGGACTAGGCTACGAGCAGTACTTC
cdr3_aa: CASSLGLGYEQYF

clone_size: NA
cdr3_length: 14
d_call: NA
v_call: TRBV2
j_call: TRBJ2-1
cdr3_nt: TGTGCCAGCAGTGTCCTGGATCGGAGCGGCGAGCAGTTCTTC
cdr3_aa: CASSVLDRSGEQFF

clone_size: many
cdr3_length: 18
d_call: TRBD2
v_call: TRBV5-1
j_call: TRBJ2-1
cdr3_nt: TGCGCCAGCAGCTTGGGACTAGCGGGTCCCCTGCCCTACAATGAGCAGTTCTTC
cdr3_aa: CASSLGLAGPLPYNEQFF

clone_size: many
cdr3_length: 14
d_call: NA
v_call: TRBV20-1
j_call: TRBJ1-2
cdr3_nt: TGCAGTGCTAGAGCCATGCAGGGACACTATGGCTACACCTTC
cdr3_aa: CSARAMQGHYGYTF

clone_size: few
cdr3_length: 16
d_call: NA
v_call: TRBV12-3/TRBV12-4
j_call: TRBJ1-2
cdr3_nt: TGTGCCAGCAGCCGGACCAGGGTGGGGGCGCCTTACGGCTACACCTTC
cdr3_aa: CASSRTRVGAPYGYTF

clone_size: few
cdr3_length: 15
d_call: TRBD1
v_call: TRBV12-3/TRBV12-4
j_call: TRBJ2-2
cdr3_nt: TGTGCCAGCAACTGGGGACAGGGGAACACCGGGGAGCTGTTTTTT
cdr3_aa: CASNWGQGNTGELFF

clone_size: NA
cdr3_length: 15
d_call: NA
v_call: TRBV9
j_call: TRBJ1-1
cdr3_nt: TGTGCCAGCAGCGTATCCCCAATTGGGGGCACTGAAGCTTTCTTT
cdr3_aa: CASSVSPIGGTEAFF

clone_size: many
cdr3_length: 13
d_call: NA
v_call: TRBV29-1
j_call: TRBJ2-3
cdr3_nt: TGCAGCGTTATAGCAGGGAGCTCTGGTGCGCAGTATTTT
cdr3_aa: CSVIAGSSGAQYF

clone_size: few
cdr3_length: 14
d_call: TRBD2
v_call: TRBV12-3/TRBV12-4
j_call: TRBJ2-7
cdr3_nt: TGTGCCAGCAGGGCGGGGGGGAGCTCCTACGAGCAGTACTTC
cdr3_aa: CASRAGGSSYEQYF

clone_size: many
cdr3_length: 13
d_call: NA
v_call: TRBV6-4
j_call: TRBJ2-1
cdr3_nt: TGTGCCAGCGCAACCCGGACAGAGGGTGAGCAGTTCTTC
cdr3_aa: CASATRTEGEQFF

clone_size: many
cdr3_length: 13
d_call: TRBD1
v_call: TRBV14
j_call: TRBJ2-7
cdr3_nt: TGTGCCAGCAGCGACGGGACAGGGAGACCAAATAACTTC
cdr3_aa: CASSDGTGRPNNF

clone_size: many
cdr3_length: 13
d_call: NA
v_call: TRBV4-3
j_call: TRBJ1-5
cdr3_nt: TGCGCCAGCAGCCCGAGGGTAGGCCAGCCCCAGCATTTT
cdr3_aa: CASSPRVGQPQHF

clone_size: many
cdr3_length: 15
d_call: NA
v_call: TRBV12-3/TRBV12-4
j_call: TRBJ2-5
cdr3_nt: TGTGCCAGCAGCCCTGACAGAGGGCCTTGGGAGACCCAGTACTTC
cdr3_aa: CASSPDRGPWETQYF